These 20 T cell receptor beta chains came from one sample sequenced in a study of blood T cell repertoires in COVID-19. Data came from immunoSEQ multiplex PCR; TCRdb stores just in-frame clones and leaves some out. Of about 59,000 clones in the sample, roughly 70% are singletons; the top ten hold roughly 13%. What was sequenced was peripheral blood. These receptors were collected from a woman aged 70-85 years with acute or convalescent COVID-19.

The chain employs TRBV19 and TRBJ1-5; TRBD1 aligns across 7 bases. The germline gives CDR1 LNHDA, CDR2 SQIVND (reference sequence). After removal of 7 bases from V and 0 bases from J, the junction contained 9 bases not matched to a gene. The CDR3 has 16 residues. DNA for the CDR3: TGTGCCAGTAAGAGCTACCAGGGGGATAGCAATCAGCCCCAGCATTTT. This sequence encodes CASKSYQGDSNQPQHF.

In DNA form, the CDR3 reads TGTGCCAGCAGCTCAAGGGGAGGTGGGACCTCTGGAAACACCATATATTTT. As protein: CASSSRGGGTSGNTIYF. V gene TRBV7-9 combines with J gene TRBJ1-3; a weak D match, TRBD1 (5 bases). The germline V gene has CDR1 SEHNR and CDR2 FQNEAQ (reference sequence). This CDR3 region has 17 residues. V was clipped by 4 bases and J by 0 bases, with 16 bases between them.

V and J are TRBV5-1 and TRBJ1-6; 7 nucleotides line up with TRBD1. J was trimmed by 10 bases and V by 5 bases; bases with no gene match: 12. The CDR3 runs to 15 residues. Germline V gene lookup returns CDR1 SGHRS and CDR2 YFSETQ. In nucleotides, the CDR3 is TGCGCCAGCAGGGGGGGTGACAGGGAACGATCACCCCTCCACTTT. Protein product: CASRGGDRERSPLHF. The whole variable domain, filled in from reference TRBV5-1 and TRBJ1-6, reads KAGVTQTPRYLIKTRGQQVTLSCSPISGHRSVSWYQQTPGQGLQFLFEYFSETQRNKGNFPGRFSGRQFSNSRSEMNVSTLELGDSALYLCASRGGDRERSPLHFGNGTRLTVT.

This clone was counted a few times. The genes are TRBV5-5 and TRBJ2-7, with a tentative D call TRBD2 (5 bases). The CDR3 consists of 14 residues. Germline V gene sequence: CDR1 SGHKS, CDR2 YYEKEE (reference sequence). V lost 0 bases to trimming and J lost 2 bases, with 9 bases between them. In DNA, the CDR3 is TGTGCCAGCAGCTTGGGCGCGGGTACCTACGAGCAGTACTTC. This translates into CASSLGAGTYEQYF.

CDR3 region: CASSQNFDTEAFF. As DNA, the CDR3 is TGTGCCAGCAGCCAAAACTTTGACACTGAAGCTTTCTTT. This rearrangement joins TRBV14 to TRBJ1-1; D is undetermined. The V gene's germline CDR1 is SGHDN and CDR2 FVKESK. The CDR3 consists of 13 residues. The germline V and J ends were trimmed by 2 bases and 3 bases, with 7 bases remaining between them. Using reference TRBV14 and TRBJ1-1 for the parts outside the CDR3, the full variable domain is EAGVTQFPSHSVIEKGQTVTLRCDPISGHDNLYWYRRVMGKEIKFLLHFVKESKQDESGMPNNRFLAERTGGTYSTLKVQPAELEDSGVYFCASSQNFDTEAFFGQGTRLTVV.

The chain employs TRBV7-9 and TRBJ1-1; D is uncertain. The V gene's germline CDR1 is SEHNR and CDR2 FQNEAQ (reference sequence). Trimming stripped 4 bases from V and 0 bases from J, with 6 bases between. This CDR3 contains 13 residues. The CDR3 DNA reads TGTGCCAGCAGCTCTACAGTGAACACTGAAGCTTTCTTT. As protein: CASSSTVNTEAFF.

This sequence joins TRBV2 and TRBJ1-6; TRBD1 matches 8 bases. V lost 6 bases, J lost 10 bases, and 8 bases stayed unmatched. The germline CDR1 and CDR2 sequences are SNHLY and FYNNEI. CDR3 size: 14 residues. The chain's CDR3 is CASRVTGDRSPLHF. In DNA form, the CDR3 reads TGTGCCAGCAGGGTGACAGGGGATAGATCACCCCTCCACTTT.

This chain uses TRBV7-6 with TRBJ2-1; D is perhaps TRBD1 (5 bases). V was pared by 5 bases and J by 6 bases, with 26 bases between. This CDR3 region has 18 residues. Germline values: CDR1 SGHVS, CDR2 FNYEAQ. CDR3 bases: TGTGCCAGCAGCCCACAGGACGGGCGTTTTCTTATGGCCAATGAGCAGTTCTTC. Translated, it gives CASSPQDGRFLMANEQFF.

To note about this clone: In the same sample, other DNA sequences code for this CDR3. The chain couples TRBV7-9 to TRBJ1-1; D is undetermined. The CDR3 loop spans 14 amino acids. Germline CDR1 and CDR2: SEHNR and FQNEAQ (reference sequence). With 2 bases removed from V and 1 base from J, the gap between germline ends came to 8 bases. As DNA, the CDR3 is TGTGCCAGCAGCTTATTGTTGGCGAACACTGAAGCTTTCTTT. It encodes CASSLLLANTEAFF.

The chain carries TRBV19 and TRBJ1-1; 7 nucleotides align to TRBD1. The CDR3 is 16 amino acids. From germline, CDR1 is LNHDA and CDR2 SQIVND (reference sequence). Unmatched junction bases numbered 11, after V lost 4 bases and J lost 3 bases. CDR3 in amino acids: CASSRRQGGRHTEAFF. CDR3 DNA sequence: TGTGCCAGTAGTAGAAGACAGGGTGGAAGGCACACTGAAGCTTTCTTT.

This clone occurred a few times. The chain uses TRBV11-2 and TRBJ2-5; D is perhaps TRBD2 (6 bases). CDR3 length equals 15 residues. Germline CDR1 SGHAT, CDR2 FQNNGV. V was pared by 2 bases and J by 1 base, with 11 bases between. CDR3: CASSLMGGPQETQYF. CDR3 DNA: TGTGCCAGCAGCTTAATGGGGGGACCCCAAGAGACCCAGTACTTC.

The V call is TRBV30, the J call TRBJ1-1; D gene unclear. Germline CDR1 reads GTSNPN; CDR2 reads SVGIG (reference sequence). The germline V and J ends were trimmed by 4 bases and 7 bases, with 13 bases remaining between them. The CDR3 has 12 residues. Here the CDR3 reads CAWTRFGDEAFF. CDR3 coding DNA: TGTGCCTGGACTAGGTTCGGGGATGAAGCTTTCTTT.

The rearrangement uses TRBV4-1 and TRBJ2-2; D perhaps matches TRBD2 (5 bases). V lost 4 bases and J lost 5, with 14 bases in between. The germline CDR1 and CDR2 sequences are MGHRA and YSYEKL. The CDR3 has 15 amino acids. This CDR3 is CASSPIGGLTGELFF. The CDR3 DNA reads as TGCGCCAGCAGCCCCATAGGAGGTCTGACCGGGGAGCTGTTTTTT.

Only a few counts were recorded for this clone. The rearrangement joins TRBV11-2 to TRBJ1-2; the match to TRBD1 covers 8 bases. Germline V gene data show CDR1 as SGHAT and CDR2 as FQNNGV. The J segment lost 4 bases and the V segment lost 7 bases, leaving 14 bases of the junction unmatched. The CDR3 length is 16 residues. CDR3 sequence: CASTRDSGTGPYGYTF. In nucleotides, the CDR3 is TGTGCCAGCACCCGAGACTCAGGGACAGGCCCCTATGGCTACACCTTC.

The chain combines TRBV4-2 with TRBJ2-2; 9 bases map to TRBD2. The V segment lost 0 bases and the J segment 5 bases; nucleotides outside the gene matches: 10. The CDR3 runs 18 residues. From germline, CDR1 is LGHNA and CDR2 YNFKEQ. The CDR3 sequence is CASSQDPGLAGPTGELFF. For the CDR3, the DNA is TGTGCCAGCAGCCAAGACCCTGGCCTAGCGGGGCCAACCGGGGAGCTGTTTTTT.

The V and J genes are TRBV3-1 (or the pseudogene TRBV3-2) and TRBJ2-7; TRBD1 matches at 11 bases. The CDR3 runs 15 residues. The ends lost 5 bases at V and 9 bases at J; junction bases unmatched: 12. CDR1 is LGHDT and CDR2 is YNNKEL in the germline V gene (reference sequence). The CDR3 region is CASSYTGTGGDGQYF. As DNA, the CDR3 is TGTGCCAGCAGCTACACCGGGACAGGGGGTGATGGGCAGTACTTC.

The gene calls are TRBV27 and TRBJ1-6; 7 positions agree with TRBD1. CDR1 and CDR2 (germline): MNHEY, SMNVEV (reference sequence). V shed 4 bases, J shed 10 bases, and the junction held 13 bases outside the gene matches. The CDR3 length is 16 residues. The CDR3 DNA sequence: TGTGCCAGCAGTTCACCGAGGACAGGTGGGGGGTCACCCCTCCACTTT. It is translated as CASSSPRTGGGSPLHF.

This chain joins TRBV4-1 and TRBJ1-3; the match to TRBD1 covers 10 bases. V trimming: 4 bases; J trimming: 2 bases; junction bases outside the gene matches: 8. The CDR3 has 17 amino acids. Germline-derived CDR1 and CDR2 are MGHRA and YSYEKL. The CDR3 protein is CASSLVPGQGTGNTIYF. Written as DNA, the CDR3 is TGCGCCAGCAGCCTCGTCCCGGGACAGGGGACTGGAAACACCATATATTTT.

The chain joins TRBV19 to TRBJ2-6; possibly TRBD1 for D (6 bases). Trimming removed 5 bases at V and 8 bases at J, with 10 bases between. The CDR3 sequence is 13 residues long. Germline V gene sequence: CDR1 LNHDA, CDR2 SQIVND (reference sequence). The CDR3 loop reads CASSPQGSNVLTF. DNA for the CDR3: TGTGCCAGTAGTCCCCAGGGGTCCAACGTCCTGACTTTC. Complete variable domain (other parts from reference TRBV19 and TRBJ2-6): DGGITQSPKYLFRKEGQNVTLSCEQNLNHDAMYWYRQDPGQGLRLIYYSQIVNDFQKGDIAEGYSVSREKKESFPLTVTSAQKNPTAFYLCASSPQGSNVLTFGAGSRLTVL.

The chain recombines TRBV25-1 with TRBJ1-5; possibly TRBD1 for D (5 bases). V gave up 5 bases and J gave up 7 bases, with 21 bases separating them. Germline loops: CDR1 MGHDK, CDR2 SYGVNS. The CDR3 runs to 16 residues. Written as DNA, the CDR3 is TGTGCCAGCAGTCCTCACACGGGGGGAGGGGTACAGCCCCAGCATTTT. Translating it yields CASSPHTGGGVQPQHF. The variable domain in full, completed from reference TRBV25-1 and TRBJ1-5, reads EADIYQTPRYLVIGTGKKITLECSQTMGHDKMYWYQQDPGMELHLIHYSYGVNSTEKGDLSSESTVSRIRTEHFPLTLESARPSHTSQYLCASSPHTGGGVQPQHFGDGTRLSIL.